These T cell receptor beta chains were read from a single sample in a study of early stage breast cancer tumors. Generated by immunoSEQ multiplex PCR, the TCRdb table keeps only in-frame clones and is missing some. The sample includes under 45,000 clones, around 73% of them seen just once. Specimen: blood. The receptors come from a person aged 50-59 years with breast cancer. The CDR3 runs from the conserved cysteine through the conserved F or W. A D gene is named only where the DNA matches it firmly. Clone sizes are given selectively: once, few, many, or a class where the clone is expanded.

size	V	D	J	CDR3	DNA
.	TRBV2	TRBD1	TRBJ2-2	CASRVDRAGELFF	TGTGCCAGCAGGGTAGACAGGGCCGGGGAGCTGTTTTTT
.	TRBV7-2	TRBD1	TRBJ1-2	CASSRTGGAEGYTF	TGTGCCAGCAGCAGAACAGGGGGCGCAGAAGGCTACACCTTC
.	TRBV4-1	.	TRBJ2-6	CASSQEPGAGANVLTF	TGCGCCAGCAGCCAAGAACCGGGGGCTGGGGCCAACGTCCTGACTTTC
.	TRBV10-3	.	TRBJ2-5	CAIRRTDKQETQYF	TGTGCCATCAGGAGGACAGATAAACAAGAGACCCAGTACTTC
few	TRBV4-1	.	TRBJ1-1	CASSQVQTGSEAFF	TGCGCCAGCAGCCAAGTGCAGACAGGATCCGAAGCTTTCTTT
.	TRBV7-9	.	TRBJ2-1	CASSTFSSDNNEQFF	TGTGCCAGCAGCACGTTCTCTAGCGATAACAATGAGCAGTTCTTC
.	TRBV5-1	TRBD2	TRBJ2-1	CASSLTSGGTYNEQFF	TGCGCCAGCAGCTTGACTAGCGGGGGGACCTACAATGAGCAGTTCTTC
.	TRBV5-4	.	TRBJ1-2	CASSLGEAAYYGYTF	TGTGCCAGCAGCTTGGGTGAAGCAGCGTACTATGGCTACACCTTC
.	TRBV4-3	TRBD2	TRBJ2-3	CASSQVRGSGGAVTQYF	TGCGCCAGCAGCCAAGTACGGGGGAGCGGGGGGGCTGTTACGCAGTATTTT
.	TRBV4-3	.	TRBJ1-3	CASSQERGSGNTIYF	TGCGCCAGCAGCCAAGAACGCGGGTCTGGAAACACCATATATTTT
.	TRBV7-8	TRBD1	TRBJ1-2	CASKQGEYGYTF	TGTGCCAGCAAACAGGGGGAGTATGGCTACACCTTC
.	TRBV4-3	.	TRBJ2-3	CASSQDSAGSSTDTQYF	TGCGCCAGCAGCCAAGATTCGGCGGGATCTAGCACAGATACGCAGTATTTT
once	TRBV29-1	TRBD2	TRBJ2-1	CSVEGGLVYLEQFF	TGCAGCGTTGAAGGGGGACTAGTATATCTTGAGCAGTTCTTC
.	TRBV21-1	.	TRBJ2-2	CASSHRRGDTGELFF	TGTGCCAGCAGCCACCGACGGGGGGATACCGGGGAGCTGTTTTTT
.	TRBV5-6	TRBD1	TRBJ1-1	CASSLGTVTEAFF	TGTGCCAGCAGCCTGGGGACAGTCACTGAAGCTTTCTTT
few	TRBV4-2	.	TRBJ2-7	CASSQALGSFYEQYF	TGTGCCAGCAGCCAAGCCCTTGGTAGCTTCTACGAGCAGTACTTC
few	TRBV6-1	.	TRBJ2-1	CASRAGTQMWNEQFF	TGTGCCAGCAGAGCCGGGACTCAGATGTGGAATGAGCAGTTCTTC
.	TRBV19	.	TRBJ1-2	CASSDRSRGGYTF	TGTGCCAGTAGTGACCGATCCAGGGGCGGCTACACCTTC
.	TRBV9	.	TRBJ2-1	CASSVTTSSYNEQFF	TGTGCCAGCAGCGTAACTACTAGCTCCTACAATGAGCAGTTCTTC
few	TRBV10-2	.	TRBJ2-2	CASYGGIGTGELFF	TGCGCCAGCTATGGGGGGATCGGCACCGGGGAGCTGTTTTTT
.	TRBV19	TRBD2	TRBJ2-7	CASSIGFSAGGHYEQYF	TGTGCCAGTAGTATAGGGTTTTCGGCGGGAGGCCACTACGAGCAGTACTTC
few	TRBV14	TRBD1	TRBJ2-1	CASSQPGQFYNEQFF	TGTGCCAGCAGCCAACCGGGACAGTTCTACAATGAGCAGTTCTTC
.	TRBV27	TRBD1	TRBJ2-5	CASSGYRGQETQYF	TGTGCCAGCAGTGGTTACAGGGGTCAAGAGACCCAGTACTTC
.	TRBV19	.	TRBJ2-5	CASSPGLRYQETQYF	TGTGCCAGTAGTCCAGGACTGCGCTACCAAGAGACCCAGTACTTC
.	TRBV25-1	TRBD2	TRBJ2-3	CASSESSGRTADTQYF	TGTGCCAGCAGTGAATCTAGCGGGAGGACCGCAGATACGCAGTATTTT
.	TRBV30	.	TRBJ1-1	CAWSVLSSAEAFF	TGTGCCTGGAGTGTATTGTCCTCTGCTGAAGCTTTCTTT
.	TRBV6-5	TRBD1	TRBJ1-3	CASSYRATGAGNTIYF	TGTGCCAGCAGTTATCGGGCTACAGGGGCAGGAAACACCATATATTTT
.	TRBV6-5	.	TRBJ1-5	CASSYRGAQPQHF	TGTGCCAGCAGTTACCGTGGGGCCCAGCCCCAGCATTTT
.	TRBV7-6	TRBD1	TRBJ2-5	CASSSIQGRETQYF	TGTGCCAGCAGCTCAATACAGGGGCGAGAGACCCAGTACTTC
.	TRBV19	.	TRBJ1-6	CAVHRDTCLIPYNSPLHF	TGTGCCGTGCACCGGGACACTTGTTTAATTCCCTATAATTCACCCCTCCACTTT
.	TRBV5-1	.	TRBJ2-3	CASNLGGAGTDTQYF	TGCGCCAGCAACTTAGGGGGGGCTGGGACAGATACGCAGTATTTT
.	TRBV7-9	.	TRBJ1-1	CASSLANGEAFF	TGTGCCAGCAGCTTAGCAAACGGTGAAGCTTTCTTT
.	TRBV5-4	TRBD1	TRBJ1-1	CASSPRTGATHFEAFF	TGTGCCAGCAGCCCCCGGACAGGGGCCACCCATTTTGAAGCTTTCTTT
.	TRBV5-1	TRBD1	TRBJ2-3	CASSLGGGLLTDTQYF	TGCGCCAGCAGCTTGGGAGGGGGCCTTCTCACAGATACGCAGTATTTT
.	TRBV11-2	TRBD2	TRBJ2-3	CASSFAGGRDTQYF	TGTGCCAGCAGCTTCGCGGGAGGGAGAGATACGCAGTATTTT
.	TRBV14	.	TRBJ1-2	CASSQQTGYGYTF	TGTGCCAGCAGCCAGCAGACAGGCTATGGCTACACCTTC